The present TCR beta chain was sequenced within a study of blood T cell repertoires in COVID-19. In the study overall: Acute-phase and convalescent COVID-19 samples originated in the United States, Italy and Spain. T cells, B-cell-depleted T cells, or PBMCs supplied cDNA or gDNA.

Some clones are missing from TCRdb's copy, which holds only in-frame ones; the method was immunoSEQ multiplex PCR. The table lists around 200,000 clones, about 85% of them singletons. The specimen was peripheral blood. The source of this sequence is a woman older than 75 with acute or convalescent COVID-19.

CDR3 nucleotide sequence: TGTGCCAGCAGCTTGATTAGCGGGGCAGGGGCTGGCTACACCTTC. It yields the protein CASSLISGAGAGYTF. The chain is built from TRBV7-9 and TRBJ1-2; TRBD1 might be the D (6 bases). Germline V lookup: CDR1 SEHNR, CDR2 FQNEAQ (reference sequence). The CDR3 extends over 15 amino acids. Deletions cut 3 bases from V and 7 bases from J, with 18 bases between.